The rows below give T cell receptor beta chains drawn from one sample of a study of T cells in Graves' hyperthyroidism and ophthalmopathy. MiXCR was run by TCRdb on the multiplex PCR reads, yielding one entry per CDR3 protein. The sample lists 450,000 to 650,000 distinct CDR3 sequences, roughly 20% occurring once. Material for sequencing was blood. Receptors were obtained from a man between 18 and 29 years old with Graves' hyperthyroidism. The CDR3 runs from the conserved cysteine through the conserved F or W. The D gene is left open where the match is weak. Size is omitted from some rows. Given values are once, few, many or a class for expanded clones.

v_gene	d_gene	j_gene	abundance	CDR3aa	CDR3nt
TRBV20-1	TRBD1	TRBJ1-6	.	CSATGTGLGGSYNSPLHF	TGCAGTGCTACTGGGACAGGGCTAGGGGGCTCCTATAATTCACCCCTCCACTTT
TRBV27	.	TRBJ1-2	.	CASSPRGTRNYGYTF	TGTGCCAGCAGTCCCCGAGGGACACGCAACTATGGCTACACCTTC
TRBV27	.	TRBJ1-1	many	CASSPYMGRLNTEAFF	TGTGCCAGCAGCCCTTATATGGGCAGGCTGAACACTGAAGCTTTCTTT
TRBV12-3/TRBV12-4	TRBD2	TRBJ2-2	many	CASRREGLDSGELFF	TGTGCCAGCAGGAGGGAGGGCCTAGACTCCGGGGAGCTGTTTTTT
TRBV6-1	.	TRBJ2-7	many	CASSEAPGDEQYF	TGTGCCAGCAGTGAAGCGCCCGGGGACGAGCAGTACTTC
TRBV28	TRBD1	TRBJ1-1	.	CASSLSSGQPMNTEACF	TGTGCCAGCAGTTTATCCTCGGGACAGCCCATGAACACTGAAGCTTGCTTT
TRBV4-1	.	TRBJ2-7	.	CASSQEQGISYEQYF	TGCGCCAGCAGCCAAGAACAGGGTATCAGCTACGAGCAGTACTTC
TRBV10-3	.	TRBJ1-5	many	CAISESLGPLNQPQHF	TGTGCCATCAGTGAGTCTTTGGGCCCTCTCAATCAGCCCCAGCATTTT
TRBV5-1	.	TRBJ2-5	many	CASRSETGREETQYF	TGCGCCAGCAGAAGTGAGACGGGGCGAGAGGAGACCCAGTACTTC
TRBV7-6	TRBD1	TRBJ2-2	many	CASSLNRGHTGELFF	TGTGCCAGCAGCTTAAATAGGGGGCACACCGGGGAGCTGTTTTTT
TRBV7-2	.	TRBJ2-2	.	CASSLGTLNTGELFF	TGTGCCAGCAGCTTGGGGACACTGAACACCGGGGAGCTGTTTTTT
TRBV7-3	TRBD1	TRBJ2-2	few	CASRGGGTGNTGELFF	TGTGCCAGCAGGGGAGGCGGGACAGGGAACACCGGGGAGCTGTTTTTT
TRBV6-5	TRBD1	TRBJ1-1	many	CASSYGYRGRGDTEAFF	TGTGCCAGCAGTTACGGGTACAGGGGGAGAGGGGACACTGAAGCTTTCTTT
TRBV12-3/TRBV12-4	TRBD1	TRBJ1-1	.	CASSIPLPGQASLGAFF	TGTGCCAGCAGCATCCCATTGCCGGGACAGGCGTCATTGGGGGCTTTCTTT
TRBV19	TRBD1	TRBJ1-5	many	CASSVTGNSNQPQHF	TGTGCCAGTAGTGTGACAGGGAACAGCAATCAGCCCCAGCATTTT
TRBV6-2/TRBV6-3	.	TRBJ2-7	.	CASRRRMVYDEQYF	TGTGCCAGCAGGCGACGGATGGTGTATGACGAGCAGTACTTC
TRBV10-3	.	TRBJ1-1	many	CAISPEMNTEAFF	TGTGCCATCAGTCCAGAGATGAACACTGAAGCTTTCTTT
TRBV6-1	.	TRBJ1-1	many	CASREGGITEAFF	TGTGCCAGCAGGGAAGGAGGGATCACTGAAGCTTTCTTT
TRBV18	.	TRBJ2-5	many	CASSPPGTYGETQYF	TGTGCCAGCTCACCTCCCGGGACCTACGGAGAGACCCAGTACTTC
TRBV10-3	.	TRBJ2-3	many	CAITPGSGDTQYF	TGTGCCATCACTCCTGGGTCTGGGGATACGCAGTATTTT
TRBV12-3/TRBV12-4	TRBD1	TRBJ2-7	many	CASSIRQGSMYEQYF	TGTGCCAGCAGTATTCGACAGGGGAGTATGTACGAGCAGTACTTC
TRBV2	.	TRBJ1-5	few	CASTSRGRGNQPQHF	TGTGCCAGCACCTCACGGGGTCGGGGCAATCAGCCCCAGCATTTT
TRBV20-1	.	TRBJ1-5	.	CSAASLRGGNQPQHF	TGCAGTGCCGCGAGCCTTCGTGGGGGCAATCAGCCCCAGCATTTT
TRBV6-1	.	TRBJ2-7	.	CASSEAGYRQISYEQYF	TGTGCCAGCAGTGAAGCAGGATATAGACAGATTTCCTACGAGCAGTACTTC
TRBV12-3/TRBV12-4	.	TRBJ2-4	many	CASSGTSRLAKNIQYF	TGTGCCAGCAGTGGGACATCTAGATTAGCCAAAAACATTCAGTACTTC
TRBV6-1	TRBD2	TRBJ2-7	.	CASSARSGGDEQYF	TGTGCCAGCAGTGCCCGATCCGGGGGGGACGAGCAGTACTTC
TRBV12-3/TRBV12-4	.	TRBJ1-1	many	CASRRLDAEAFF	TGTGCCAGCAGGCGCCTTGACGCTGAAGCTTTCTTT
TRBV5-6	.	TRBJ2-5	.	CASSWEVGASLETRYF	TGTGCCAGCAGCTGGGAGGTTGGGGCGAGCCTTGAGACCCGGTACTTC
TRBV6-1	.	TRBJ2-5	many	CASSQGRRSAQETQYF	TGTGCCAGCAGTCAAGGCCGTAGGAGCGCCCAAGAGACCCAGTACTTC
TRBV5-1	.	TRBJ2-5	once	CASSLLDGMQETQYF	TGCGCCAGCAGCTTGCTGGACGGAATGCAAGAGACCCAGTACTTC
TRBV19	.	TRBJ1-1	.	CASSPRQAEAFF	TGTGCCAGTAGTCCCAGACAGGCTGAAGCTTTCTTT
TRBV2	.	TRBJ2-7	many	CAVLGSLAYEQYF	TGTGCCGTCCTGGGATCCCTGGCCTACGAGCAGTACTTC
TRBV19	.	TRBJ1-3	many	CASSTGLGDTIYF	TGTGCCAGTAGTACGGGACTTGGGGACACCATATATTTT
TRBV19	.	TRBJ1-5	few	CASSITHSNQPQHF	TGTGCCAGTAGTATCACCCATAGCAATCAGCCCCAGCATTTT
TRBV10-2	.	TRBJ1-2	.	CASSAYPNYGYTF	TGCGCCAGCAGTGCCTACCCTAACTATGGCTACACCTTC
TRBV11-2	.	TRBJ2-2	few	CASSPGGVNTGELFF	TGTGCCAGCAGCCCCGGGGGTGTGAACACCGGGGAGCTGTTTTTT
TRBV3-1	.	TRBJ2-5	many	CASSQEKTQYF	TGTGCCAGCAGCCAAGAAAAGACCCAGTACTTC
TRBV15	.	TRBJ2-5	many	CATSPGAQGQETQYF	TGTGCCACCAGTCCGGGCGCGCAGGGGCAAGAGACCCAGTACTTC
TRBV3-1	.	TRBJ1-1	.	CASSPLPGREKAEAFF	TGTGCCAGCAGCCCCCTCCCTGGCAGGGAGAAGGCTGAAGCTTTCTTT
TRBV6-2/TRBV6-3	.	TRBJ2-7	many	CASNPPRRLMEQYF	TGTGCCAGCAACCCTCCTAGGCGGCTTATGGAGCAGTACTTC
TRBV12-3/TRBV12-4	.	TRBJ2-6	.	CASHLTPGNRANVLTF	TGTGCCAGCCACCTCACCCCAGGGAATAGGGCCAACGTCCTGACTTTC
TRBV6-5	.	TRBJ1-1	.	CASSYSGAQGEAFF	TGTGCCAGCAGTTACTCGGGGGCCCAAGGTGAAGCTTTCTTT
TRBV4-1	TRBD1	TRBJ2-7	.	CASSYSGQGRNEQYF	TGCGCCAGCAGCTACTCGGGACAGGGACGAAACGAGCAGTACTTC
TRBV7-9	.	TRBJ2-4	few	CASSPPGAHENIQYF	TGTGCCAGCAGTCCCCCAGGGGCCCATGAAAACATTCAGTACTTC
TRBV30	.	TRBJ1-2	.	CAWSGGAYGYTF	TGTGCCTGGAGTGGGGGGGCGTATGGCTACACCTTC
TRBV5-1	.	TRBJ2-7	many	CASSIRTPDYEQYF	TGCGCCAGCAGCATCCGGACGCCAGACTACGAGCAGTACTTC
TRBV12-3/TRBV12-4	TRBD1	TRBJ1-1	many	CASKQGMTEAFF	TGTGCCAGCAAACAGGGGATGACTGAAGCTTTCTTT
TRBV19	.	TRBJ1-1	many	CASRGTFF	TGTGCCAGTAGGGGGACTTTCTTT
TRBV4-1	.	TRBJ2-7	.	CASSQGGGGFSYEQYF	TGCGCCAGCAGCCAGGGAGGGGGGGGCTTCTCCTACGAGCAGTACTTC
TRBV28	.	TRBJ2-7	many	CASSFFGRDYEQYF	TGTGCCAGCAGTTTTTTTGGCAGAGACTACGAGCAGTACTTC
TRBV18	.	TRBJ2-7	.	CASSHEGNSYEQYF	TGTGCCAGCTCACACGAGGGAAACTCCTACGAGCAGTACTTC
TRBV2	TRBD1	TRBJ2-7	many	CASRGQGAGEQYF	TGTGCCAGCAGGGGACAGGGGGCAGGAGAGCAGTACTTC
TRBV2	.	TRBJ1-2	.	CASNPGTYGYTF	TGTGCCAGCAACCCGGGTACCTATGGCTACACCTTC
TRBV12-3/TRBV12-4	.	TRBJ1-2	.	CANSSGRAYGYTF	TGTGCCAACAGTTCGGGCAGGGCCTATGGCTACACCTTC